The 20 T cell receptor beta chains presented below share a single source sample, sequenced in a study of cytomegalovirus exposure and HLA in healthy donors. The PCR employed 60 Vbeta primers together with 13 Jbeta primers. Generated by immunoSEQ multiplex PCR, the TCRdb table keeps only in-frame clones and is missing some. Among around 180,000 clones listed, roughly 80% were seen once. Sequenced: PBMCs. These receptors were taken from a woman in her twenties or thirties in good health and CMV-seropositive.

This chain links TRBV10-1 with TRBJ2-5; TRBD2 matches at 9 bases. The DNA end is more similar to TRBJ2-7, so the J call may be wrong. Germline CDR1 reads WNHNN; CDR2 reads SYGVQD (reference sequence). This CDR3 has 12 residues. CDR3 residues: CASNSGSYEQYF. The CDR3 coding sequence is TGCGCCAGCAATAGCGGGAGCTACGAGCAGTACTTC.

The J gene is TRBJ2-7, the V gene TRBV9, with 7 bases identical to TRBD1. Germline CDR1 and CDR2: SGDLS and YYNGEE. V trimming: 4 bases; J trimming: 3 bases; junction bases outside the gene matches: 7. The CDR3 length is 14 residues. Here the CDR3 reads CASSPRQGLYEQYF. The CDR3 coding sequence is TGTGCCAGCAGCCCCAGACAGGGCCTCTACGAGCAGTACTTC.

The J gene is TRBJ2-2, the V gene TRBV7-9; D is uncertain. Deletions cut 2 bases from V and 8 bases from J, with 9 bases between. From germline, CDR1 is SEHNR and CDR2 FQNEAQ (reference sequence). The CDR3 spans 13 residues. The CDR3 protein is CASSLISRGELFF. CDR3 DNA: TGTGCCAGCAGCTTAATAAGTCGGGGGGAGCTGTTTTTT.

In the case of this clone: The sample holds other DNA sequences that translate to the same CDR3. The chain links TRBV6-6 to TRBJ1-1; 7 positions agree with TRBD1. Trimming removed 5 bases from V and 9 bases from J; junction bases left unmatched: 9. Germline-derived CDR1 and CDR2 are MNHNY and SVGAGI (reference sequence). The CDR3 spans 13 residues. The CDR3 sequence: CASSDPGGPQAFF. DNA for the CDR3: TGTGCCAGCAGTGACCCAGGGGGGCCTCAAGCTTTCTTT.

V and J are TRBV6-6 and TRBJ1-1; D is unresolved. Per germline, CDR1 MNHNY and CDR2 SVGAGI (reference sequence). The CDR3 totals 13 residues. V was clipped by 0 bases and J by 4 bases, with 6 bases between them. In DNA, the CDR3 is TGTGCCAGCAGTTACTCGACGGGCACTGAAGCTTTCTTT. Protein: CASSYSTGTEAFF.

This clone was observed a handful of times. This chain uses TRBV28 with TRBJ2-4; D possibly corresponds to TRBD1 (6 bases). Germline CDR1 MDHEN, CDR2 SYDVKM. The CDR3 runs 16 residues. Trimming took 6 bases from V and 0 from J, leaving 15 bases between them. CDR3 amino acids: CASSRTAVLAKNIQYF. The CDR3 nucleotides are TGTGCCAGCAGCCGGACAGCAGTTCTAGCCAAAAACATTCAGTACTTC.

The chain links TRBV19 to TRBJ2-3, with D possibly matching TRBD2 (6 bases). This CDR3 has 15 amino acids. V shed 9 bases and J shed 6 bases, with 22 bases lying between them. Per germline, CDR1 LNHDA and CDR2 SQIVND (reference sequence). CDR3 bases: TGTGCCAGCCGGGGGACGCGGTTAGTTATGGATACGCAGTATTTT. Protein: CASRGTRLVMDTQYF.

The chain couples TRBV9 to TRBJ1-1; 9 bases match TRBD1. The CDR3 extends over 15 amino acids. Germline V gene data show CDR1 as SGDLS and CDR2 as YYNGEE. Trimming took 2 bases from V and 5 from J; bases not matched to a gene: 7. The CDR3 DNA follows: TGTGCCAGCAGCGTCGTGGGGACAGGGATGACTGAAGCTTTCTTT. Its translation: CASSVVGTGMTEAFF.

This chain links TRBV6-1 with TRBJ1-3; the D is unclear. V was pared by 1 base and J by 0 bases, with 4 bases between. There are 14 residues in the CDR3. Germline values: CDR1 MNHNS, CDR2 SASEGT. In DNA, the CDR3 is TGTGCCAGCAGTGAAGGCGTCTCTGGAAACACCATATATTTT. Its translation: CASSEGVSGNTIYF.

The V gene is TRBV27, the J gene TRBJ2-1; perhaps TRBD2 as D (6 bases). Germline CDR1 reads MNHEY; CDR2 reads SMNVEV (reference sequence). With 3 bases removed from V and 6 bases from J, the gap between germline ends came to 21 bases. The CDR3 totals 17 residues. The CDR3 DNA reads TGTGCCAGCAGTTTGCCCCCCGTGGAGGGTCGGGGCAATGAGCAGTTCTTC. Its protein is CASSLPPVEGRGNEQFF.

This chain joins TRBV5-4 and TRBJ1-4, with D possibly TRBD1 on 5 matching bases. The CDR3 is 14 amino acids. Germline CDR1 reads SGHNT; CDR2 reads YYREEE (reference sequence). V was clipped by 2 bases and J by 2 bases, with 7 bases between them. The CDR3 DNA is TGTGCCAGCAGCTTCGGGGGGACTAATGAAAAACTGTTTTTT. It yields the protein CASSFGGTNEKLFF.

The chain couples TRBV4-2 to TRBJ2-7; D possibly corresponds to TRBD1 (5 bases). Germline CDR1 LGHNA, CDR2 YNFKEQ. The CDR3 runs to 18 residues. V was cut by 5 bases and J by 3 bases, with 26 bases left in between. For the CDR3, the DNA is TGTGCCAGCAGCGGTAGGACACGTCGAACAGGCTACGGCTACGAGCAGTACTTC. It translates to CASSGRTRRTGYGYEQYF.

This sequence joins TRBV5-1 and TRBJ2-7, with a possible D match to TRBD2 (7 bases). CDR1 and CDR2 (germline): SGHRS, YFSETQ. This CDR3 is 14 amino acids long. V was trimmed by 3 bases and J by 6 bases, leaving 16 bases between them. The CDR3, as DNA: TGCGCCAGCAGCTCCGAGGGGGGGCTAGGCGAGCAGTACTTC. Translating it yields CASSSEGGLGEQYF.

V and J are TRBV27 and TRBJ1-3; 7 bases are shared with TRBD1. The CDR3 consists of 17 residues. Trimming cost V 2 bases and J 3 bases; bases outside gene matches: 10. Germline CDR1 is MNHEY and CDR2 is SMNVEV (reference sequence). Written as DNA, the CDR3 is TGTGCCAGCAGTTTAGTATCAGGACAGGCGGATGGAAACACCATATATTTT. Protein sequence: CASSLVSGQADGNTIYF.

This clone has only a few counts. V is TRBV2 and J is TRBJ2-7; 9 nucleotides match TRBD1. Germline values: CDR1 SNHLY, CDR2 FYNNEI. The CDR3 extends over 15 amino acids. V shed 7 bases, J shed 3 bases, and the junction held 10 bases outside the gene matches. CDR3 amino acids: CASNDPGTGFYEQYF. Here the CDR3 DNA reads TGTGCCAGCAACGACCCCGGGACAGGGTTCTACGAGCAGTACTTC.

The genes are TRBV2 and TRBJ1-2; D might be TRBD1 (6 bases). From germline, CDR1 is SNHLY and CDR2 FYNNEI. The CDR3 is 14 residues long. Trimming cost V 0 bases and J 5 bases, with 10 bases left between them. This CDR3 is CASSEAHREYGYTF. The CDR3 DNA reads TGTGCCAGCAGTGAAGCGCACAGGGAATATGGCTACACCTTC.

As for this clone: A much bigger clone sits one base away, suggesting this may be a read error. The rearrangement links TRBV2 to TRBJ1-1; TRBD1 might be the D (6 bases). There are 13 residues in the CDR3. V was trimmed by 5 bases and J by 1 base, leaving 8 bases between them. CDR1 SNHLY and CDR2 FYNNEI come from the germline V gene. This CDR3 is CASSLQGNTEAFF. CDR3 in DNA: TGTGCCAGCAGTTTACAGGGGAACACTGAAGCTTTCTTT.

The genes are TRBV6-1 and TRBJ2-5; 7 bases map to TRBD1. TRBJ2-7 explains the end of the DNA better; the J call may be wrong. Germline CDR1 and CDR2: MNHNS and SASEGT. CDR3 length: 12 residues. The CDR3 DNA sequence: TGTGCCACTCAGGGGGTTTCCTACGAGCAGTACTTC. Translating it yields CATQGVSYEQYF.

The rearrangement joins TRBV7-2 to TRBJ1-5; 8 nucleotides agree with TRBD1. The J segment lost 6 bases and the V segment lost 5 bases, leaving 12 bases of the junction unmatched. Germline V CDR1 and CDR2: SGHTA, FQGNSA. This CDR3 region has 16 residues. In nucleotides, the CDR3 is TGTGCCAGCAGCCGCCCCCCAGGGGGCCTTAGTCAGCCCCAGCATTTT. It specifies CASSRPPGGLSQPQHF.

The chain is built from TRBV15 and TRBJ2-3, with 7 bases fitting TRBD1. This CDR3 region has 15 residues. V trimming: 5 bases; J trimming: 1 base; junction bases outside the gene matches: 6. Germline lookup yields CDR1 LNHNV and CDR2 YYDKDF (reference sequence). CDR3 region: CATSRQGGGTDTQYF. CDR3 DNA: TGTGCCACCAGCCGACAGGGTGGGGGCACAGATACGCAGTATTTT.